Below are 3 T cell receptor beta chains sequenced from a single sample in a study of blood T cell repertoires in COVID-19. Using immunoSEQ multiplex PCR, the repertoire was profiled, and TCRdb retains in-frame clones only, with some absent. In the table there are hundreds of thousands of clones, 87% of which are singletons. The sequencing input was PBMCs or T cells enriched from blood (not recorded which). These TCRs come from a woman in her 30s with acute COVID-19.

CDR3 bases: TGTGCCAGCAGCCCTCGGGGGGGCCTCGGATCCGATAACTATGGCTACACCTTC. As protein: CASSPRGGLGSDNYGYTF. This chain connects TRBV11-2 to TRBJ1-2; tentatively, D is TRBD1 (6 bases). Per the germline V gene, CDR1 is SGHAT and CDR2 is FQNNGV. The CDR3 is made up of 18 amino acids. Trimming left V 5 bases short and J 1 base short, with 23 bases between.

The rearrangement joins TRBV3-1 (or the pseudogene TRBV3-2) to TRBJ1-2, with 7 bases aligning to TRBD1. This CDR3 contains 16 residues. Germline lookup yields CDR1 LGHDT and CDR2 YNNKEL (reference sequence). Unmatched junction bases numbered 6, after V lost 1 base and J lost 1 base. In DNA form, the CDR3 reads TGTGCCAGCAGCCAAGGCACAGGGGACATTAACTATGGCTACACCTTC. This encodes CASSQGTGDINYGYTF.

This chain connects TRBV7-6 to TRBJ1-1, with D perhaps TRBD1 (6 bases). The V gene lost 5 bases and the J gene lost 1 base, with 11 bases spanning the gap. Germline loops: CDR1 SGHVS, CDR2 FNYEAQ. The CDR3 contains 14 residues. CDR3 in amino acids: CASSLGQKNTEAFF. CDR3 DNA sequence: TGTGCCAGCAGCCTCGGACAGAAGAACACTGAAGCTTTCTTT.